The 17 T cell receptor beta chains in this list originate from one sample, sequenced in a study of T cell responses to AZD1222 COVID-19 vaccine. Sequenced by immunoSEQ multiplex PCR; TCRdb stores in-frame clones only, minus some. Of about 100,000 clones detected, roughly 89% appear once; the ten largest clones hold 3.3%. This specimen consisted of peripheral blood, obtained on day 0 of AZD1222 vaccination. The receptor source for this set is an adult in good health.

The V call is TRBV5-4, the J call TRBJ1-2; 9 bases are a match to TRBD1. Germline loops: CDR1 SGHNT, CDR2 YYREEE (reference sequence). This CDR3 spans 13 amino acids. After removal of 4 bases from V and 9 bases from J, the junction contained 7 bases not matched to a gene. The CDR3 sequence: CASSDGTGWRYTF. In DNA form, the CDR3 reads TGTGCCAGCAGCGACGGGACAGGGTGGCGCTACACCTTC. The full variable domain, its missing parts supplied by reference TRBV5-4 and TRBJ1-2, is ETGVTQSPTHLIKTRGQQVTLRCSSQSGHNTVSWYQQALGQGPQFIFQYYREEENGRGNFPPRFSGLQFPNYSSELNVNALELDDSALYLCASSDGTGWRYTFGSGTRLTVV.

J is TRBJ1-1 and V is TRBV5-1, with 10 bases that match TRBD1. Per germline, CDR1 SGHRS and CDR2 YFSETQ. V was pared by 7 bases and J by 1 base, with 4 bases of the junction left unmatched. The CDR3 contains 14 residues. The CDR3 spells CASGTGDQNTEAFF. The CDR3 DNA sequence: TGCGCCAGCGGGACAGGGGATCAGAACACTGAAGCTTTCTTT.

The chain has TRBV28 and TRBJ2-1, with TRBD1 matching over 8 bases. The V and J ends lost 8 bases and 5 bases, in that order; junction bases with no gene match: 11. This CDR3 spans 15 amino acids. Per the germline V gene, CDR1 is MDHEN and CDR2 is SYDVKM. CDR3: CASSSPGTGNNEQFF. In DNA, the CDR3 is TGTGCCAGCTCCTCTCCCGGGACAGGAAACAATGAGCAGTTCTTC.

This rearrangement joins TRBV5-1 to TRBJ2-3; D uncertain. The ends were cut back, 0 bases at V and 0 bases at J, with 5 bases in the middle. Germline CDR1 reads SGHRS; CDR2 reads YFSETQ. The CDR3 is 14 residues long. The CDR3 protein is CASSLERSTDTQYF. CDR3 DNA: TGCGCCAGCAGCTTGGAGAGGAGCACAGATACGCAGTATTTT.

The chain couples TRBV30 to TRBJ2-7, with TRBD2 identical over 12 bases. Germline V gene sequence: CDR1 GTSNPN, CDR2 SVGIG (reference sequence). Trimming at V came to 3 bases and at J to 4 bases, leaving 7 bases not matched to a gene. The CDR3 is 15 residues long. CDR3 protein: CAWRRLAGASYEQYF. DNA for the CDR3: TGTGCCTGGAGAAGACTAGCGGGGGCCTCATACGAGCAGTACTTC.

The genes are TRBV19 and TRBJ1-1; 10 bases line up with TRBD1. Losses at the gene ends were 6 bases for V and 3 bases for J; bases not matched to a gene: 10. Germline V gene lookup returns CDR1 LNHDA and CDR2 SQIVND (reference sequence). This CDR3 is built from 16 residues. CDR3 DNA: TGTGCCAGTAGCCAGGCTGGGGACAGGGGTTACACTGAAGCTTTCTTT. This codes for CASSQAGDRGYTEAFF.

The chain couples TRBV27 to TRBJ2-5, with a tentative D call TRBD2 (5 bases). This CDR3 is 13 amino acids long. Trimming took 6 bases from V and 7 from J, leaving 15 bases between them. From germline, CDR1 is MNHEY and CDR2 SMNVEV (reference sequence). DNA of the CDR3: TGTGCCAGCAGCCCGGACTGGGTCGGGACCCAGTACTTC. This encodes CASSPDWVGTQYF.

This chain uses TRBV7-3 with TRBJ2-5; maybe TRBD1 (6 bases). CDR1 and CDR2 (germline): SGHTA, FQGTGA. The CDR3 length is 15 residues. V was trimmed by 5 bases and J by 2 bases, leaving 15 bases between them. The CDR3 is CASSRRRGQQETQYF. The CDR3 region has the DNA TGTGCCAGCAGCCGGAGGCGAGGACAGCAAGAGACCCAGTACTTC.

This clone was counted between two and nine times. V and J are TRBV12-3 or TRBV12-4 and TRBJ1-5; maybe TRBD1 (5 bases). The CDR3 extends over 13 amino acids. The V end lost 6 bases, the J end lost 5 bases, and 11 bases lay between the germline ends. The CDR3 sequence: CASSTWGDQPQHF. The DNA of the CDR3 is TGTGCCAGCAGCACCTGGGGGGATCAGCCCCAGCATTTT.

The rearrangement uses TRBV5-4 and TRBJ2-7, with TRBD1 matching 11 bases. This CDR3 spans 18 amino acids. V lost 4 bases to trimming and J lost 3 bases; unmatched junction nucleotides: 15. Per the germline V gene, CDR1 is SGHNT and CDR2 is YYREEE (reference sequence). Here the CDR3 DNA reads TGTGCCAGCAGCCTCCGGGACAGGGGGAAAAGCAGGCTCTACGAGCAGTACTTC. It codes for CASSLRDRGKSRLYEQYF.

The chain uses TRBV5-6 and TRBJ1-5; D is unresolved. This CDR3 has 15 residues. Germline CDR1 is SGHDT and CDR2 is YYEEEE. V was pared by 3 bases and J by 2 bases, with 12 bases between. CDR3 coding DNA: TGTGCCAGCAGCTCCCTCTCGGGTGGCAATCAGCCCCAGCATTTT. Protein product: CASSSLSGGNQPQHF.

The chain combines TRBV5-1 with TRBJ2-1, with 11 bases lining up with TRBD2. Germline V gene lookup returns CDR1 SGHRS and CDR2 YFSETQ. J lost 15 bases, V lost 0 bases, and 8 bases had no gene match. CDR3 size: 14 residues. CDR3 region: CASSLGLAGNNGFF. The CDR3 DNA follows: TGCGCCAGCAGCTTGGGACTAGCGGGGAATAACGGGTTCTTC.

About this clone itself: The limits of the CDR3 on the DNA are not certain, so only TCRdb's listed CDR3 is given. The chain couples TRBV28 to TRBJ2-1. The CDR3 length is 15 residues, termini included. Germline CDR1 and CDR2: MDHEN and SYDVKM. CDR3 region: CASSSSGAWINEQFF.

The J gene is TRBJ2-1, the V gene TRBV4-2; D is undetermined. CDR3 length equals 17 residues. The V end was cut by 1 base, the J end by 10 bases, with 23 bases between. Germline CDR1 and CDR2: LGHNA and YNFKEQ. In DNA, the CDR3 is TGTGCCAGCAGCCAAGTAGGGTGGGGTCAAAAGGCCGGGGAGCAGTTCTTC. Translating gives CASSQVGWGQKAGEQFF.

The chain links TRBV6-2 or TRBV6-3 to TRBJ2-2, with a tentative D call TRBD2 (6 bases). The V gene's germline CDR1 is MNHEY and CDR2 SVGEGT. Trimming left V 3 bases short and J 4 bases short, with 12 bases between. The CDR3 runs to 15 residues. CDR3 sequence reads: CASSYLGTSTGELFF. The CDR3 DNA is TGTGCCAGCAGTTATCTCGGGACTTCCACCGGGGAGCTGTTTTTT.

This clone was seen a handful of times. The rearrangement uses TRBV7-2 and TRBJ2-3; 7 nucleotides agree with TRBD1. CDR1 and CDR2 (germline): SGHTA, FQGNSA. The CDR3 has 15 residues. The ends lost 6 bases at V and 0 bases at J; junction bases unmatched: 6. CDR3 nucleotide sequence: TGTGCCAGCAGTTCGGACAGGCGTAGCACAGATACGCAGTATTTT. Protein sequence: CASSSDRRSTDTQYF.

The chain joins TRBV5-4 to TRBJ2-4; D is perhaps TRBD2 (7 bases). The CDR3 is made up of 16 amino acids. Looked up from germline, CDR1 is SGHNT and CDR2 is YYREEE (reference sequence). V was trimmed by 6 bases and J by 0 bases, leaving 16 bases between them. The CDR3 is CASTVGGGVAKNIQYF. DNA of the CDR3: TGTGCCAGCACGGTTGGCGGGGGCGTAGCCAAAAACATTCAGTACTTC.